One TCR beta chain is described in this entry. No antigen is known for it. The record originates from a study of OX40 agonist ivuxolimab in advanced cancers. Assay: immunoSEQ multiplex PCR; the TCRdb copy retains only in-frame clones and omits some. Here the sample spans about 50,000 clones, 84% being singletons. Study-wide findings and caveats: Compared with others, partial responders at 0.1-3.0 mg/kg displayed clonal expansion among the lowest. Dose levels from 0.1 to 3.0 mg/kg saw CD4+ and CD8+ blood T cells expand clonally by week 6.

This TCR was sampled from an adult with an advanced solid tumor such as melanoma, head and neck, liver or kidney cancer. Sequenced material: CD4+ or CD8+ T cells sorted from blood, taken in a trial of the OX40 agonist ivuxolimab.

In DNA form, the CDR3 reads TGTGCCAGCAGGGTTTTAGCTAACTATGGCTACACCTTC. It is translated as CASRVLANYGYTF. This chain links TRBV6-6 with TRBJ1-2; D call uncertain. Trimming pared 6 bases from V and 0 bases from J, leaving 8 bases between. Per the germline V gene, CDR1 is MNHNY and CDR2 is SVGAGI (reference sequence). The CDR3 consists of 13 residues.